These 3 T cell receptor beta chains were all obtained from the same sample, sequenced in a study of cytomegalovirus exposure and HLA in healthy donors. PCR involved 60 Vbeta and 13 Jbeta primers. The data were produced by immunoSEQ multiplex PCR, yet TCRdb's version contains in-frame clones alone and is incomplete. The repertoire holds 70,000 or so clones, with roughly 90% as singletons. Sequenced input: PBMCs. These receptors were taken from a woman aged 25 to 39 in good health and CMV-seronegative.

This chain connects TRBV5-4 to TRBJ1-5; the D is unclear. This CDR3 comprises 14 residues. V was cut by 0 bases and J by 2 bases, with 6 bases left in between. Germline CDR1 reads SGHNT; CDR2 reads YYREEE (reference sequence). The CDR3: CASSLGGRNQPQHF. CDR3 nucleotides: TGTGCCAGCAGCTTGGGCGGGCGCAATCAGCCCCAGCATTTT.

The chain joins TRBV28 to TRBJ2-7; 7 nucleotides match TRBD1. Trimming cost V 10 bases and J 3 bases; bases outside gene matches: 9. Germline V lookup: CDR1 MDHEN, CDR2 SYDVKM. The CDR3 runs 13 residues. The CDR3 DNA reads TGTGCCACAACCGGGACAGAACGCTACGAGCAGTACTTC. This translates into CATTGTERYEQYF.

This chain connects TRBV7-9 to TRBJ2-7, with D possibly TRBD1 on 6 matching bases. This CDR3 spans 15 amino acids. Trimming cost V 5 bases and J 0 bases, with 14 bases left between them. Looked up from germline, CDR1 is SEHNR and CDR2 is FQNEAQ (reference sequence). CDR3 DNA sequence: TGTGCCAGCAGCGGCAGGGGCGAGAGCTCCTACGAGCAGTACTTC. As protein: CASSGRGESSYEQYF.